This T cell receptor (beta chain) was obtained from a study of blood T cell repertoires in COVID-19. Background on the study: There were acute and convalescent COVID-19 samples, and they came from the United States, Italy and Spain. T cells, B-cell-depleted T cells, or PBMCs supplied cDNA or gDNA.

In the authors' workflow: Amplification of reference gene primers provided the estimated nucleated cell counts. The assay was immunoSEQ multiplex PCR, and TCRdb's table has in-frame clones only and misses some. The V and J calls and clone size are taken from that table; D and trimming were inferred from the DNA. The top ten hold roughly 4% of the sample, which has roughly 67,000 clones, roughly 84% seen once. The germline CDR1 and CDR2 sequences are MNHEY and SMNVEV (reference sequence). The length of the CDR3 is 14 residues. Trimming removed 3 bases at V and 0 bases at J, with 6 bases between. This TCR came from a middle-aged man with acute or convalescent COVID-19. The chain couples TRBV27 to TRBJ2-4, with D possibly TRBD1 on 5 matching bases. Sequenced material: peripheral blood. Written as DNA, the CDR3 is TGTGCCAGCAGTTTCGACAGAGCCAAAAACATTCAGTACTTC. It specifies CASSFDRAKNIQYF.